This TCR beta chain was sequenced during a study of CD4+ T cells in melanoma. Study results and limitations: Neoantigen-specific CD4+ T cells in melanoma reportedly had diverse differentiation states. A reported correlation linked neoantigen-specific CD4+ T cells to CD8+, macrophage and B cell function.

Note on this clone: Its antigen is undetermined.

This table comes from immunoSEQ multiplex PCR, and its TCRdb copy is limited to in-frame clones, with some not included. The repertoire includes over 10,000 clones, about 83% of them detected once, and roughly 15% sits in the top ten. The clonotype originates from a human donor with melanoma. The sample comprised cells from a culture (not recorded whether cultured in vitro).

DNA of the CDR3: TGTGCCAGCAGGAATCGTGGGGAGAACACTGAAGCTTTCTTT. It encodes CASRNRGENTEAFF. This chain uses TRBV6-5 with TRBJ1-1; D call uncertain. Trimming took off 6 bases at V and 1 base at J, with 12 bases between the two ends. The germline CDR1 and CDR2 sequences are MNHEY and SVGAGI. The CDR3 covers 14 residues.